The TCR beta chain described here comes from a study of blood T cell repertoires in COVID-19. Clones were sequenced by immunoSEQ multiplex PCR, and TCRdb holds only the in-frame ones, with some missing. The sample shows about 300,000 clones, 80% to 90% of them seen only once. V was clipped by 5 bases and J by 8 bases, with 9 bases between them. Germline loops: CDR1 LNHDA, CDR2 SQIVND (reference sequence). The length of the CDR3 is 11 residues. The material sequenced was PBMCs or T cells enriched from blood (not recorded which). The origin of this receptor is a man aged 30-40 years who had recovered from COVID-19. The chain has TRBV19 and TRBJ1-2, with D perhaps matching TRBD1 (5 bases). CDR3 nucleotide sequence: TGTGCCAGTAGTGCGGGGCTCGGCTACACCTTC. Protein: CASSAGLGYTF.